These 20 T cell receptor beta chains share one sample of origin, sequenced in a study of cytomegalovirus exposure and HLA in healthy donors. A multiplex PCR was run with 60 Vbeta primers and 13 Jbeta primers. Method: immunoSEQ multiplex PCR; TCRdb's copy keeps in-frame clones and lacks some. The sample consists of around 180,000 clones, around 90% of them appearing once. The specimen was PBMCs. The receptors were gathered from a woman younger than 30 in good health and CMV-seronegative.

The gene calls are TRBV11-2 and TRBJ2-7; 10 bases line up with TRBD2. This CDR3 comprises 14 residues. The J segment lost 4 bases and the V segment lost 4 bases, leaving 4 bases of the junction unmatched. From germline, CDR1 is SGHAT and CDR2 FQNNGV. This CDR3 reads CASSWGLASYEQYF. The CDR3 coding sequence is TGTGCCAGCAGCTGGGGACTAGCGAGTTACGAGCAGTACTTC.

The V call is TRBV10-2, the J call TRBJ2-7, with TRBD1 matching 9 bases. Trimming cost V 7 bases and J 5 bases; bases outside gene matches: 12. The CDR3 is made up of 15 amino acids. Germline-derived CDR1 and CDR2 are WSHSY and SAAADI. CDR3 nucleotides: TGCGCCAGCACCGACCCGGACAGGGGAAGAGACGAGCAGTACTTC. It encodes CASTDPDRGRDEQYF.

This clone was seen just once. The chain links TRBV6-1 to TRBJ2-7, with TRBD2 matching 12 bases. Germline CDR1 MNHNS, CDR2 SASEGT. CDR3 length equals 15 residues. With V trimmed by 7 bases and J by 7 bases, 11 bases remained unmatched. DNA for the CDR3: TGTGCCAGCACCTTCGCTAGCGGGAGGGATTATGAGCAGTACTTC. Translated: CASTFASGRDYEQYF.

CDR3 DNA: TGTGCCAGCAGTTACACCCGGGGTTACAATGAGCAGTTCTTC. Translation gives CASSYTRGYNEQFF. The gene calls are TRBV6-5 and TRBJ2-1; tentatively, D is TRBD2 (5 bases). This CDR3 has 14 residues. V was cut by 2 bases and J by 4 bases, with 9 bases left in between. CDR1 and CDR2 (germline): MNHEY, SVGAGI.

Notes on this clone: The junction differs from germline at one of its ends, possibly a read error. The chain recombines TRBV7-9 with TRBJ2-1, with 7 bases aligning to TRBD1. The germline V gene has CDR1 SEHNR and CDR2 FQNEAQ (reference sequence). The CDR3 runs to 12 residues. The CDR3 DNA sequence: TGTTCCAGCAGCCAGACAGGGAACGAGCAGTTCTTC. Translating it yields CSSSQTGNEQFF.

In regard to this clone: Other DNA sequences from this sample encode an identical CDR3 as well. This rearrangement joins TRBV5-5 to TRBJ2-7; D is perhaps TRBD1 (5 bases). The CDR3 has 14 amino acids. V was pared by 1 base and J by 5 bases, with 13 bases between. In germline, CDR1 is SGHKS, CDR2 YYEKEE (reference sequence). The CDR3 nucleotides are TGTGCCAGCAGCTTGACAGGTACGATCCACGAGCAGTACTTC. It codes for CASSLTGTIHEQYF.

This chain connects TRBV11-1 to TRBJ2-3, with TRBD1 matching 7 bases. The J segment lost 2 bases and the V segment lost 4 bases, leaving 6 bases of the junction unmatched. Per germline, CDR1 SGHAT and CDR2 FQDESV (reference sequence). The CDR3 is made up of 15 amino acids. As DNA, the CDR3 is TGTGCCAGCAGCTCCACGGACAGGACCACAGATACGCAGTATTTT. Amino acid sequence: CASSSTDRTTDTQYF.

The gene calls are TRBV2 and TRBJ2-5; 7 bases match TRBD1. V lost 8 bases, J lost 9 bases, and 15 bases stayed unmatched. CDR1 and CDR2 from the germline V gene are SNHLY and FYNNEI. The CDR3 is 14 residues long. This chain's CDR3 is CASCPDRVQAPQYF. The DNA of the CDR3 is TGTGCCAGCTGTCCAGACAGGGTACAAGCCCCCCAGTACTTC.

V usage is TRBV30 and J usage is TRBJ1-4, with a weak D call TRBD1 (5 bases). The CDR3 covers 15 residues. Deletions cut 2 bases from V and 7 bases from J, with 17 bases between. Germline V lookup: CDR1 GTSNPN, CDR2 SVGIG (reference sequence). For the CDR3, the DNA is TGTGCCTGGAGTAAGGGGTATGGGCCGGGTGAAAAACTGTTTTTT. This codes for CAWSKGYGPGEKLFF.

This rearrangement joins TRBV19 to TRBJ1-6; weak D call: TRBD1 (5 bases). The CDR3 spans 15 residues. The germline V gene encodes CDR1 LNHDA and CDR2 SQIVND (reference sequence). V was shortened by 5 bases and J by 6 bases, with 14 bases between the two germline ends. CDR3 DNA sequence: TGTGCCAGTAGTGTGGGGGGACGGACTAATTCACCCCTCCACTTT. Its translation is CASSVGGRTNSPLHF.

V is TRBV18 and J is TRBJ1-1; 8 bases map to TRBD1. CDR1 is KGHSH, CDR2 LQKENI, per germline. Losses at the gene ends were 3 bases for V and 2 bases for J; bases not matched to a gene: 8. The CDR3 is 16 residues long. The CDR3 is CASSPSTGVVNTEAFF. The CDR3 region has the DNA TGTGCCAGCTCACCGTCGACAGGGGTCGTAAACACTGAAGCTTTCTTT. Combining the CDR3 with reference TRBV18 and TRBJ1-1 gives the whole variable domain NAGVMQNPRHLVRRRGQEARLRCSPMKGHSHVYWYRQLPEEGLKFMVYLQKENIIDESGMPKERFSAEFPKEGPSILRIQQVVRGDSAAYFCASSPSTGVVNTEAFFGQGTRLTVV.

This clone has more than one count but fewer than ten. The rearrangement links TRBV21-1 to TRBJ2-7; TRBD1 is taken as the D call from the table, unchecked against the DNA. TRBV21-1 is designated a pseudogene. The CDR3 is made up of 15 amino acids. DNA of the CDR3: TGTGCCAGCAGCAAAGGGCACAGGAGCTCCTACGAGCAGTACTTC. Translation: CASSKGHRSSYEQYF.

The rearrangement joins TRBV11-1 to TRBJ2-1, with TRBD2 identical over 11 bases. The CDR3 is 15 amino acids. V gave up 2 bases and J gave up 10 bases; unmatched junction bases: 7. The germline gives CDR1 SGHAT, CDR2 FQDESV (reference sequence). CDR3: CASSLSRWTSGEQFF. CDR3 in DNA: TGTGCCAGCAGCTTATCGCGCTGGACTAGCGGGGAGCAGTTCTTC.

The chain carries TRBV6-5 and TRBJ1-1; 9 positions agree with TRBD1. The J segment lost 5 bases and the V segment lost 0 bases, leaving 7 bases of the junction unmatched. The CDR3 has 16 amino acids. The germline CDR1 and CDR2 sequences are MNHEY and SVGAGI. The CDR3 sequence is CASSYSGQGKQTEAFF. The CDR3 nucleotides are TGTGCCAGCAGTTACTCGGGACAGGGCAAACAGACTGAAGCTTTCTTT.

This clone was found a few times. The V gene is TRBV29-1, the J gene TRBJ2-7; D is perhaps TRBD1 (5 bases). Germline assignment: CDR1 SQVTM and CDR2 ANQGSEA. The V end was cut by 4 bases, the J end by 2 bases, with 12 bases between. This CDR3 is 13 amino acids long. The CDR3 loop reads CSVGDSAAYEQYF. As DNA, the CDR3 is TGCAGCGTTGGCGACAGTGCGGCCTACGAGCAGTACTTC.

The CDR3 region has the DNA TGTGCCAGCACTAAGGACAGGGGGGTGAACACTGAAGCTTTCTTT. It translates to CASTKDRGVNTEAFF. The rearrangement uses TRBV2 and TRBJ1-1; 10 positions agree with TRBD1. Germline CDR1 reads SNHLY; CDR2 reads FYNNEI. The length of the CDR3 is 15 residues. V lost 7 bases to trimming and J lost 0 bases; unmatched junction nucleotides: 5.

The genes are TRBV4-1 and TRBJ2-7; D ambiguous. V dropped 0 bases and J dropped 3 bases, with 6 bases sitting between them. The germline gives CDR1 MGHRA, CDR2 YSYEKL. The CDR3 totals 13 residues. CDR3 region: CASSQDASYEQYF. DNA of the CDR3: TGCGCCAGCAGCCAAGATGCCAGCTACGAGCAGTACTTC.

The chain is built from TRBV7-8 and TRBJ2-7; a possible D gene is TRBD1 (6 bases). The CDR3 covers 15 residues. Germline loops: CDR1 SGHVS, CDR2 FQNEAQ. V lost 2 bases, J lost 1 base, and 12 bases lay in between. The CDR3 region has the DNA TGTGCCAGCAGCTTAACGCAGGGGCCATCCTACGAGCAGTACTTC. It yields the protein CASSLTQGPSYEQYF.

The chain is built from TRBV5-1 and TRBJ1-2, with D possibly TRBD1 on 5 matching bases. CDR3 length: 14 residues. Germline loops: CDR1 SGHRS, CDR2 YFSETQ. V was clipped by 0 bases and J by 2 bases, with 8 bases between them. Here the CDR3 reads CASSLGPGNYGYTF. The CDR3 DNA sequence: TGCGCCAGCAGCTTGGGTCCAGGGAACTATGGCTACACCTTC. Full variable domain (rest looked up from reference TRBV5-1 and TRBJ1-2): KAGVTQTPRYLIKTRGQQVTLSCSPISGHRSVSWYQQTPGQGLQFLFEYFSETQRNKGNFPGRFSGRQFSNSRSEMNVSTLELGDSALYLCASSLGPGNYGYTFGSGTRLTVV.

This CDR3 reads CASSLVSGGAFMNTEAFF. DNA for the CDR3: TGTGCCAGCAGCTTAGTTTCGGGGGGCGCCTTCATGAACACTGAAGCTTTCTTT. The chain uses TRBV7-6 and TRBJ1-1, with a possible D match to TRBD1 (6 bases). V was shortened by 1 base and J by 0 bases, with 18 bases between the two germline ends. CDR3 size: 18 residues. Per germline, CDR1 SGHVS and CDR2 FNYEAQ.